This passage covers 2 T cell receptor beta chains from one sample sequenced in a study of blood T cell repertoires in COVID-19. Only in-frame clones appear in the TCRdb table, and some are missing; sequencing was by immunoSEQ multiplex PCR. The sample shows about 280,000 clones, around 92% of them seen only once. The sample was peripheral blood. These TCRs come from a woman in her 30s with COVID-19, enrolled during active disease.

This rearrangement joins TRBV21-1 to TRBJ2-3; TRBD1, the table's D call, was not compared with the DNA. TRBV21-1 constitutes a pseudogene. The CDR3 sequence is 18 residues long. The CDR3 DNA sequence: TGTGCCAGCAGCAATCGACTAGAGACAGGGGGCGAGACAGATACGCAGTATTTT. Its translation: CASSNRLETGGETDTQYF.

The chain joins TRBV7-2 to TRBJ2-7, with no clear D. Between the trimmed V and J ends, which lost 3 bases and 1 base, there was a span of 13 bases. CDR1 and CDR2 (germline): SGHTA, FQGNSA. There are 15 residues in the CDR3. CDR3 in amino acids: CASSFGATWSYEQYF. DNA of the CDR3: TGTGCCAGCAGCTTCGGTGCTACGTGGTCCTACGAGCAGTACTTC. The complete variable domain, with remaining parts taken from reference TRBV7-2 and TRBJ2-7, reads GAGVSQSPSNKVTEKGKDVELRCDPISGHTALYWYRQSLGQGLEFLIYFQGNSAPDKSGLPSDRFSAERTGGSVSTLTIQRTQQEDSAVYLCASSFGATWSYEQYFGPGTRLTVT.